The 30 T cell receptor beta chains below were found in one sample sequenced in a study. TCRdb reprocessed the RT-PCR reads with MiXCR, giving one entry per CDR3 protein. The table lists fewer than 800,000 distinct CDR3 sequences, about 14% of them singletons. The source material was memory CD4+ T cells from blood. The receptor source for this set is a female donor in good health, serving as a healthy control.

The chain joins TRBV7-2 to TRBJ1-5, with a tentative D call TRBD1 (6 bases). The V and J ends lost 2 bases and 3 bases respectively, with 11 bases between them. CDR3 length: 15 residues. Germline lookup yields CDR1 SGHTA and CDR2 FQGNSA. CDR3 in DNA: TGTGCCAGCAGCTTAAACGGACAGACCAATCAGCCCCAGCATTTT. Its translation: CASSLNGQTNQPQHF.

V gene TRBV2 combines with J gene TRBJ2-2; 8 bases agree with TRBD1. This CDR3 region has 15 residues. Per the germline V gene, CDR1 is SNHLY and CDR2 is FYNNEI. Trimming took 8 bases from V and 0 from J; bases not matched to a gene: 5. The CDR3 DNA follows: TGTGCCAGCCGACAGGGGCCTGCGAACACCGGGGAGCTGTTTTTT. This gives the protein CASRQGPANTGELFF.

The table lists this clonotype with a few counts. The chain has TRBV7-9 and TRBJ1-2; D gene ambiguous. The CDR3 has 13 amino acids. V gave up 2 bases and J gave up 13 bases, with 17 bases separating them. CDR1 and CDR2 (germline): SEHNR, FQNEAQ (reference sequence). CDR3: CASSLHSDPNRTF. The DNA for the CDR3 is TGTGCCAGCAGCTTACACTCGGATCCCAATCGCACCTTC.

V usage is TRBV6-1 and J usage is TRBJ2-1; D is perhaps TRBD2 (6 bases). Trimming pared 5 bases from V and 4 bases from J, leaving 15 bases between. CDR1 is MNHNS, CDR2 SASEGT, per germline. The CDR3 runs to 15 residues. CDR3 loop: CASSLSGLGYNEQFF. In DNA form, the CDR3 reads TGTGCCAGCAGTCTCAGCGGGTTAGGGTACAATGAGCAGTTCTTC.

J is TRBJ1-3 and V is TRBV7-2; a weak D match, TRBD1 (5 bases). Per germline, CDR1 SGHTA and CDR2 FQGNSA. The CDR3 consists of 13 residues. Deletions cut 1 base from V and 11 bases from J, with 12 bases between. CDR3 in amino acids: CASSLGGSGAIYF. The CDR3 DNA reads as TGTGCCAGCAGCTTAGGGGGCTCGGGGGCCATATATTTT.

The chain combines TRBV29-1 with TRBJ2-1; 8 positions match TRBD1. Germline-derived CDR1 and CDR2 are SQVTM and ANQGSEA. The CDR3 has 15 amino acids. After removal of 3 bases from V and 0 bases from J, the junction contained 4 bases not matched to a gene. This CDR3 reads CSVETGAYSYNEQFF. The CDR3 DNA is TGCAGCGTTGAGACAGGGGCCTACTCCTACAATGAGCAGTTCTTC.

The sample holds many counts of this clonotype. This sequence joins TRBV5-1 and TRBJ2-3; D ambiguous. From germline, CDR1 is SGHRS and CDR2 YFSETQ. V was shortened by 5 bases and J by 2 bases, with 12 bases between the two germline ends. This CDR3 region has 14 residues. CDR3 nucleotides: TGCGCCAGCAGTAGTTTGGTTTACACAGATACGCAGTATTTT. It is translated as CASSSLVYTDTQYF. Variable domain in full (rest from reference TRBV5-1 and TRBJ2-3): KAGVTQTPRYLIKTRGQQVTLSCSPISGHRSVSWYQQTPGQGLQFLFEYFSETQRNKGNFPGRFSGRQFSNSRSEMNVSTLELGDSALYLCASSSLVYTDTQYFGPGTRLTVL.

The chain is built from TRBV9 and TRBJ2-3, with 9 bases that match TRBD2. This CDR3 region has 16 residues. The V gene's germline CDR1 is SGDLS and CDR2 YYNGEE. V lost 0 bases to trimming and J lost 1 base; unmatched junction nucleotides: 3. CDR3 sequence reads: CASSVAIAGGTDTQYF. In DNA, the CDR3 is TGTGCCAGCAGCGTAGCAATAGCGGGAGGCACAGATACGCAGTATTTT. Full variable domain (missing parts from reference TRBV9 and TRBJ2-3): DSGVTQTPKHLITATGQRVTLRCSPRSGDLSVYWYQQSLDQGLQFLIQYYNGEERAKGNILERFSAQQFPDLHSELNLSSLELGDSALYFCASSVAIAGGTDTQYFGPGTRLTVL.

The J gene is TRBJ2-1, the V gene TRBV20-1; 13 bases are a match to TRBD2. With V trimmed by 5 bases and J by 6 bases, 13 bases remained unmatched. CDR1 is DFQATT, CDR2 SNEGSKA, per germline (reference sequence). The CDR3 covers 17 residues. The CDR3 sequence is CSAGGDGTSGIGNEQFF. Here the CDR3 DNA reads TGCAGTGCTGGGGGAGATGGGACTAGCGGGATCGGCAATGAGCAGTTCTTC.

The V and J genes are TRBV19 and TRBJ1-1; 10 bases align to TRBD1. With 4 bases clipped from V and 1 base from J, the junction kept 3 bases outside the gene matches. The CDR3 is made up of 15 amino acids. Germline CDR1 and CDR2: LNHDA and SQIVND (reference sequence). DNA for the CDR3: TGTGCCAGTAGTAAGGGGGACAGGGGGAACACTGAAGCTTTCTTT. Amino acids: CASSKGDRGNTEAFF.

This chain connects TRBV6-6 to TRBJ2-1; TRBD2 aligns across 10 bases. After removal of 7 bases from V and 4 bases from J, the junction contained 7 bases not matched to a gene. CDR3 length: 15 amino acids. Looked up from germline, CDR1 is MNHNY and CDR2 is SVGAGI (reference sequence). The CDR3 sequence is CASTYSSGSYNEQFF. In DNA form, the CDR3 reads TGTGCCAGCACCTACTCTAGCGGGAGTTACAATGAGCAGTTCTTC.

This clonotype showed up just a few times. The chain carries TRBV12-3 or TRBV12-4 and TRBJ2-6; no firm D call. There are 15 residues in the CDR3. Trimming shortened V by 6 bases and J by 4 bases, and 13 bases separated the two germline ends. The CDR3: CASRTGETGANVLTF. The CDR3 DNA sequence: TGTGCCAGCAGGACGGGTGAAACGGGGGCCAACGTCCTGACTTTC.

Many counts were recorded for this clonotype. CDR3: CASSDSTGAFYEQYF. DNA of the CDR3: TGTGCCAGCAGCGATTCGACGGGCGCCTTCTACGAGCAGTACTTC. The chain carries TRBV7-2 and TRBJ2-7; D ambiguous. CDR1 and CDR2 from the germline V gene are SGHTA and FQGNSA. CDR3 size: 15 residues. V lost 5 bases to trimming and J lost 3 bases, with 17 bases between them.

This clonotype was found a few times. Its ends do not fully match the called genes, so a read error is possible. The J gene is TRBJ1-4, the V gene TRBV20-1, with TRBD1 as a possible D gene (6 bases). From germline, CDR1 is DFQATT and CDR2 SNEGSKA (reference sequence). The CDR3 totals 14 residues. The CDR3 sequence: CSARDFRGEEKLFF. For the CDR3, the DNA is TGCAGTGCTCGAGACTTCAGGGGTGAGGAAAAACTGTTTTTT.

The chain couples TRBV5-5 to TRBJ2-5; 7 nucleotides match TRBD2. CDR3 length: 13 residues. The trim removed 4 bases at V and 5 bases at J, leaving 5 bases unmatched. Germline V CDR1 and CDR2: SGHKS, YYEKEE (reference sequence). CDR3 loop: CASSQSGVETQYF. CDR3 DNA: TGTGCCAGCAGCCAGAGCGGGGTGGAGACCCAGTACTTC.

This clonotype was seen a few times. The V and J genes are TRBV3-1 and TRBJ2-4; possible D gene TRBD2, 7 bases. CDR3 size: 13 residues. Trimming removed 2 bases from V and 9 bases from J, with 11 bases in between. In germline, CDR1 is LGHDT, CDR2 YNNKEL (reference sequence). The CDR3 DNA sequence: TGTGCCAGCAGCCAATCAGGGGAGGGCATTCAGTACTTC. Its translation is CASSQSGEGIQYF.

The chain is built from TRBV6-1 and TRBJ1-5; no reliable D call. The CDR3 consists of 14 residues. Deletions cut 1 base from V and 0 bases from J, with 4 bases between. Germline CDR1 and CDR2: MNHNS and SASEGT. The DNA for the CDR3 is TGTGCCAGCAGTGAAGAAATTAGCAATCAGCCCCAGCATTTT. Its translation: CASSEEISNQPQHF.

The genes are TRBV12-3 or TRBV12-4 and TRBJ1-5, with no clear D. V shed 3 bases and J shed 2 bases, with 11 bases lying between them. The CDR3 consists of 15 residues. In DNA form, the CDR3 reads TGTGCCAGCAGTTTGTCCGGCAATCGCAATCAGCCCCAGCATTTT. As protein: CASSLSGNRNQPQHF.

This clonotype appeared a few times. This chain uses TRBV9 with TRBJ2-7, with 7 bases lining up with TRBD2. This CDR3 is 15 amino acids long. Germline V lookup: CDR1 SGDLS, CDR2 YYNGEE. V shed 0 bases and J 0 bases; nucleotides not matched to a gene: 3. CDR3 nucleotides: TGTGCCAGCAGCGTAGGAACTAGCGACTCCTACGAGCAGTACTTC. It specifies CASSVGTSDSYEQYF.

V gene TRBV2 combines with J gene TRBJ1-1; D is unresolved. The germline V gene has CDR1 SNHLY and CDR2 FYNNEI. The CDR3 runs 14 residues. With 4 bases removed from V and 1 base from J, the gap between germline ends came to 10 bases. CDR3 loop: CASSVPDQNTEAFF. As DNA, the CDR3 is TGTGCCAGCAGTGTTCCGGATCAGAACACTGAAGCTTTCTTT.

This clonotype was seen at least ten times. The CDR3 nucleotides are TGCAGTGCCCCACATGGGACTAGCGGTACCTACGAGCAGTACTTC. This sequence encodes CSAPHGTSGTYEQYF. The genes are TRBV20-1 and TRBJ2-7; the match to TRBD2 covers 11 bases. CDR3 length: 15 amino acids. V gave up 6 bases and J gave up 2 bases; unmatched junction bases: 9. Germline V lookup: CDR1 DFQATT, CDR2 SNEGSKA (reference sequence).

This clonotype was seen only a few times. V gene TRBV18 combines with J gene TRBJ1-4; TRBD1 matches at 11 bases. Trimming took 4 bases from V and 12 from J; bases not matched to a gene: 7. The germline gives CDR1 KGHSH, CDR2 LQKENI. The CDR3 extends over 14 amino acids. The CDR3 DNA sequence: TGTGCCAGCTCACGGGACAGGGGGGCGTCGGAACTGTTTTTT. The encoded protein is CASSRDRGASELFF. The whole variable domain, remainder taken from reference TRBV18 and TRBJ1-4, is NAGVMQNPRHLVRRRGQEARLRCSPMKGHSHVYWYRQLPEEGLKFMVYLQKENIIDESGMPKERFSAEFPKEGPSILRIQQVVRGDSAAYFCASSRDRGASELFFGSGTQLSVL.

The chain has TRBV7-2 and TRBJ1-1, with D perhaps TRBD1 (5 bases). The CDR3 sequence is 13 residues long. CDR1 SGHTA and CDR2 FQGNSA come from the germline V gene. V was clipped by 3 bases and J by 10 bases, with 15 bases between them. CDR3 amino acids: CASSFGTGLGAFF. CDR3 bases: TGTGCCAGCAGCTTTGGGACGGGACTCGGAGCTTTCTTT.

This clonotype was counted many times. The CDR3 DNA reads TGCAGTGCTAAAAGGCTAGCGGGAGGCACAGATACGCAGTATTTT. Amino acid sequence: CSAKRLAGGTDTQYF. The J gene is TRBJ2-3, the V gene TRBV20-1; 10 nucleotides align to TRBD2. This CDR3 contains 15 residues. V dropped 4 bases and J dropped 1; count of bases not matched to a gene: 5. Germline CDR1 is DFQATT and CDR2 is SNEGSKA (reference sequence).

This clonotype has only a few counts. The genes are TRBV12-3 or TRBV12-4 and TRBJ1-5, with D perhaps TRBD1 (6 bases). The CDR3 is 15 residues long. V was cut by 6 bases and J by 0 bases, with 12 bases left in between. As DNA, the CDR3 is TGTGCCAGCAGCAAGGGACATTATAGCAATCAGCCCCAGCATTTT. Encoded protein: CASSKGHYSNQPQHF.

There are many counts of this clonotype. CDR3 coding DNA: TGTGCCATCAATTCCCAGGGGTCTCAGCCCCAGCATTTT. Its protein is CAINSQGSQPQHF. V usage is TRBV10-3 and J usage is TRBJ1-5; a weak D match, TRBD1 (6 bases). Trimming removed 7 bases from V and 6 bases from J, with 13 bases in between. CDR3 length: 13 amino acids. The germline V gene has CDR1 ENHRY and CDR2 SYGVKD.

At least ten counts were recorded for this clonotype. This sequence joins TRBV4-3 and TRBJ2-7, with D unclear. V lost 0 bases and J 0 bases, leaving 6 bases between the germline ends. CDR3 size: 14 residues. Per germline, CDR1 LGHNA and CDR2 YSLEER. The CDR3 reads CASSQEPFSYEQYF. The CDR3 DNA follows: TGCGCCAGCAGCCAAGAACCCTTCTCCTACGAGCAGTACTTC.

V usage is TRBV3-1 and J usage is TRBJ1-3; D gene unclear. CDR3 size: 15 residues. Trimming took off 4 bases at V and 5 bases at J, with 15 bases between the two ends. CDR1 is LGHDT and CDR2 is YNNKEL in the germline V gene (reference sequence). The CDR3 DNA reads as TGTGCCAGCAGCCCCAGCACCCCACCTAGAAACACCATATATTTT. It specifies CASSPSTPPRNTIYF.

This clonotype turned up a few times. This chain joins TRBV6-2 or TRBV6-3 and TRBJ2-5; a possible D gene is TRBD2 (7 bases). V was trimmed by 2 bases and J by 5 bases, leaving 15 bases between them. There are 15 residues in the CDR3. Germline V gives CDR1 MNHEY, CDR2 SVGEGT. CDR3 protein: CASSYDIGGRETQYF. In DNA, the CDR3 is TGTGCCAGCAGTTACGATATCGGGGGGCGGGAGACCCAGTACTTC.

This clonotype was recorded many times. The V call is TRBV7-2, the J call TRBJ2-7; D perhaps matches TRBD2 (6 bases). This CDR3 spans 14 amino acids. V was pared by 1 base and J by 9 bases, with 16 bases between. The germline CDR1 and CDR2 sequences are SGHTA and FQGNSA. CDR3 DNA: TGTGCCAGCAGCTTAGGGGACTCCGCCTTGGGGCAGTACTTC. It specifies CASSLGDSALGQYF.